Listed here are 5 T cell receptor beta chains from one sample, sequenced in a study of T cell responses to AZD1222 COVID-19 vaccine. Profiled with immunoSEQ multiplex PCR; TCRdb holds only in-frame clones, not every one. The sample lists 150,000 to 200,000 clones, roughly 92% occurring once. Sequenced here: peripheral blood, sampled 28 days after the second AZD1222 dose. These receptors were obtained from an adult who received the AZD1222 COVID-19 vaccine.

This sequence joins TRBV6-1 and TRBJ2-2, with 7 bases aligning to TRBD2. CDR3 size: 17 residues. Germline loops: CDR1 MNHNS, CDR2 SASEGT. The ends lost 2 bases at V and 4 bases at J; junction bases unmatched: 10. The CDR3 reads CASSESERDIVTGELFF. The CDR3, as DNA: TGTGCCAGCAGTGAATCTGAGCGGGATATCGTCACCGGGGAGCTGTTTTTT.

V and J are TRBV19 and TRBJ2-7, with D perhaps TRBD1 (6 bases). V lost 4 bases and J lost 4, with 11 bases in between. This CDR3 contains 13 residues. The V gene's germline CDR1 is LNHDA and CDR2 SQIVND (reference sequence). Written as DNA, the CDR3 is TGTGCCAGTAGTAGGGGACAACCTTACGAGCAGTACTTC. Its protein product is CASSRGQPYEQYF.

J is TRBJ1-2 and V is TRBV3-1 (or the pseudogene TRBV3-2); unclear D gene. Deletions cut 1 base from V and 3 bases from J, with 3 bases between. CDR3 size: 12 residues. Looked up from germline, CDR1 is LGHDT and CDR2 is YNNKEL (reference sequence). Written as DNA, the CDR3 is TGTGCCAGCAGCCAAGTCTACTATGGCTACACCTTC. Encoded protein: CASSQVYYGYTF.

The chain combines TRBV2 with TRBJ2-7; D is unclear. V was pared by 3 bases and J by 4 bases, with 16 bases between. CDR3 length: 15 amino acids. Germline-derived CDR1 and CDR2 are SNHLY and FYNNEI. CDR3 protein: CASSDGQTRNYEQYF. The CDR3 DNA sequence: TGTGCCAGCAGTGATGGCCAAACCAGAAATTACGAGCAGTACTTC.

The chain uses TRBV6-2 or TRBV6-3 and TRBJ1-2, with 9 bases that match TRBD1. The ends lost 5 bases at V and 9 bases at J; junction bases unmatched: 7. The CDR3 length is 13 residues. Germline V CDR1 and CDR2: MNHEY, SVGEGT. The CDR3 coding sequence is TGTGCCAGCAGTGACGGGGACAGGGAGAGCTACACCTTC. Amino acids: CASSDGDRESYTF.